The rows below give T cell receptor beta chains drawn from one sample of a study of blood T cell repertoires in COVID-19. Sequencing used immunoSEQ multiplex PCR; TCRdb keeps in-frame clones, though not all of them. The data contain tens of thousands of clones, 65% to 90% of them singletons. Sequenced material: peripheral blood. The receptor source for this set is a man aged 25 to 45 with COVID-19, enrolled during active disease. CDR3s include the opening cysteine and the closing phenylalanine or tryptophan. D genes are given only for firm matches. Not all rows give a size; the values are once, few, many and, for expanded clones, a class.

CDR3 protein: CASSLGAGETQYF; CDR3 DNA: TGTGCCAGCAGCTTAGGTGCCGGGGAGACCCAGTACTTC; J gene: TRBJ2-5; clone size: .; D gene: .; V gene: TRBV7-2
CDR3 protein: CATSRNSGTGWGTEAFF; CDR3 DNA: TGTGCCACCAGCAGAAACTCCGGGACAGGGTGGGGCACTGAAGCTTTCTTT; J gene: TRBJ1-1; clone size: .; D gene: TRBD1; V gene: TRBV15
CDR3 protein: CAWSDSNSNQPQHF; CDR3 DNA: TGTGCCTGGAGTGACAGTAATAGCAATCAGCCCCAGCATTTT; J gene: TRBJ1-5; clone size: .; D gene: .; V gene: TRBV30
CDR3 protein: CASSLSLQETQYF; CDR3 DNA: TGTGCCAGCAGCTTATCCCTCCAAGAGACCCAGTACTTC; J gene: TRBJ2-5; clone size: .; D gene: .; V gene: TRBV7-6
CDR3 protein: CASRVGRGLMNTEAFF; CDR3 DNA: TGTGCCAGTAGAGTGGGGCGGGGTCTTATGAACACTGAAGCTTTCTTT; J gene: TRBJ1-1; clone size: .; D gene: .; V gene: TRBV19
CDR3 protein: CASSLTGSQPQHF; CDR3 DNA: TGTGCCAGCAGCTTAACAGGGAGTCAGCCCCAGCATTTT; J gene: TRBJ1-5; clone size: .; D gene: .; V gene: TRBV11-2
CDR3 protein: CASSQFGPGNTIYF; CDR3 DNA: TGTGCCAGCAGCCAATTTGGGCCTGGAAACACCATATATTTT; J gene: TRBJ1-3; clone size: .; D gene: .; V gene: TRBV14
CDR3 protein: CASTRDWKVGYTF; CDR3 DNA: TGTGCCAGCACCCGGGACTGGAAGGTGGGCTACACCTTC; J gene: TRBJ1-2; clone size: .; D gene: .; V gene: TRBV28
CDR3 protein: CASSEGETGRRNTEAFF; CDR3 DNA: TGTGCCAGCAGCGAAGGGGAGACAGGGCGACGTAACACTGAAGCTTTCTTT; J gene: TRBJ1-1; clone size: many; D gene: TRBD1; V gene: TRBV6-1
CDR3 protein: CASSREYEQFF; CDR3 DNA: TGTGCCAGCAGCCGGGAGTATGAGCAGTTCTTC; J gene: TRBJ2-1; clone size: .; D gene: .; V gene: TRBV5-4
CDR3 protein: CASSLMIEGDTGELFF; CDR3 DNA: TGTGCCAGCAGCTTAATGATAGAGGGTGACACCGGGGAGCTGTTTTTT; J gene: TRBJ2-2; clone size: .; D gene: .; V gene: TRBV5-6
CDR3 protein: CASSQDMFDWNEQFF; CDR3 DNA: TGCGCCAGCAGCCAAGATATGTTCGACTGGAATGAGCAGTTCTTC; J gene: TRBJ2-1; clone size: .; D gene: .; V gene: TRBV4-1
CDR3 protein: CSVTGTGASTDTQYF; CDR3 DNA: TGCAGCGTAACCGGGACAGGAGCTAGCACAGATACGCAGTATTTT; J gene: TRBJ2-3; clone size: .; D gene: TRBD1; V gene: TRBV29-1
CDR3 protein: CASSGYPSGSTDTQYF; CDR3 DNA: TGTGCCAGCAGCGGATACCCTAGCGGGAGCACAGATACGCAGTATTTT; J gene: TRBJ2-3; clone size: few; D gene: TRBD2; V gene: TRBV9
CDR3 protein: CASSPRQGVVYGYTF; CDR3 DNA: TGTGCCAGCAGCCCTAGGCAGGGGGTCGTCTATGGCTACACCTTC; J gene: TRBJ1-2; clone size: .; D gene: TRBD1; V gene: TRBV27
CDR3 protein: CASQDSSNQPQHF; CDR3 DNA: TGTGCCAGCCAAGACAGTTCAAATCAGCCCCAGCATTTT; J gene: TRBJ1-5; clone size: few; D gene: .; V gene: TRBV28
CDR3 protein: CAWKAGTNTGELFF; CDR3 DNA: TGTGCCTGGAAGGCGGGTACGAACACCGGGGAGCTGTTTTTT; J gene: TRBJ2-2; clone size: .; D gene: .; V gene: TRBV30
CDR3 protein: CASSLDPISSHEQYF; CDR3 DNA: TGTGCCAGCAGCTTAGATCCCATTAGCAGTCACGAGCAGTACTTC; J gene: TRBJ2-7; clone size: .; D gene: .; V gene: TRBV11-2
CDR3 protein: CASRKDREVTEAFF; CDR3 DNA: TGTGCCAGCCGCAAAGACAGGGAGGTGACTGAAGCTTTCTTT; J gene: TRBJ1-1; clone size: .; D gene: TRBD1; V gene: TRBV25-1
CDR3 protein: CASSRTTGLREQYF; CDR3 DNA: TGTGCCAGCAGCCGTACTACGGGACTTCGGGAGCAGTACTTC; J gene: TRBJ2-7; clone size: .; D gene: .; V gene: TRBV7-9
CDR3 protein: CAWTRQLNTGELFF; CDR3 DNA: TGTGCCTGGACGCGGCAGTTGAACACCGGGGAGCTGTTTTTT; J gene: TRBJ2-2; clone size: .; D gene: .; V gene: TRBV30
CDR3 protein: CASSLPSQAGGYEQYF; CDR3 DNA: TGCGCCAGCAGCCTCCCTAGTCAAGCGGGAGGCTACGAGCAGTACTTC; J gene: TRBJ2-7; clone size: .; D gene: TRBD2; V gene: TRBV4-1
CDR3 protein: CASSQGTDGKNIQYF; CDR3 DNA: TGCGCCAGCAGCCAAGGGACAGATGGCAAAAACATTCAGTACTTC; J gene: TRBJ2-4; clone size: .; D gene: .; V gene: TRBV4-1
CDR3 protein: CASSRDRGGRAEAFF; CDR3 DNA: TGTGCCAGCAGCCGAGATCGGGGAGGGCGCGCTGAAGCTTTCTTT; J gene: TRBJ1-1; clone size: .; D gene: .; V gene: TRBV11-2
CDR3 protein: CASSEVSRGGEQYF; CDR3 DNA: TGTGCCAGCAGTGAGGTCAGCAGGGGCGGAGAGCAGTACTTC; J gene: TRBJ2-7; clone size: .; D gene: .; V gene: TRBV6-1
CDR3 protein: CASSLTGTADTQYF; CDR3 DNA: TGTGCCAGCAGCTTAACCGGGACTGCAGATACGCAGTATTTT; J gene: TRBJ2-3; clone size: .; D gene: .; V gene: TRBV7-3
CDR3 protein: CASRATSGDEQYF; CDR3 DNA: TGTGCCAGCAGGGCGACTAGCGGAGACGAGCAGTACTTC; J gene: TRBJ2-7; clone size: .; D gene: TRBD2; V gene: TRBV27
CDR3 protein: CASSLNSLCGSGNTGELFF; CDR3 DNA: TGTGCCAGCAGCTTAAATTCTTTGTGCGGGAGTGGGAACACCGGGGAGCTGTTTTTT; J gene: TRBJ2-2; clone size: .; D gene: TRBD2; V gene: TRBV7-3
CDR3 protein: CATLGGGAGNTEAFF; CDR3 DNA: TGTGCCACCCTGGGGGGGGGCGCGGGGAACACTGAAGCTTTCTTT; J gene: TRBJ1-1; clone size: .; D gene: .; V gene: TRBV28
CDR3 protein: CASSPSGAGTEAFF; CDR3 DNA: TGTGCCAGCTCACCATCTGGGGCAGGCACTGAAGCTTTCTTT; J gene: TRBJ1-1; clone size: .; D gene: .; V gene: TRBV18
CDR3 protein: CSVVTGLAANEQFF; CDR3 DNA: TGCAGCGTTGTAACGGGACTAGCGGCTAATGAGCAGTTCTTC; J gene: TRBJ2-1; clone size: .; D gene: TRBD2; V gene: TRBV29-1
CDR3 protein: CASSERTAQETQYF; CDR3 DNA: TGTGCCAGCAGTGAACGGACTGCACAAGAGACCCAGTACTTC; J gene: TRBJ2-5; clone size: .; D gene: .; V gene: TRBV6-1
CDR3 protein: CASSRTEGYGYTF; CDR3 DNA: TGTGCCAGCAGCAGGACAGAGGGCTATGGCTACACCTTC; J gene: TRBJ1-2; clone size: .; D gene: .; V gene: TRBV7-2
CDR3 protein: CASSYSQGRKAFF; CDR3 DNA: TGTGCCAGCAGTTACTCGCAGGGGCGCAAAGCTTTCTTT; J gene: TRBJ1-1; clone size: .; D gene: .; V gene: TRBV6-5
CDR3 protein: CASSSEGRGKEQYF; CDR3 DNA: TGTGCCAGCAGCTCGGAAGGCAGGGGAAAGGAGCAGTACTTC; J gene: TRBJ2-7; clone size: .; D gene: .; V gene: TRBV5-6
CDR3 protein: CASSPPGQGTTDTQYF; CDR3 DNA: TGTGCCAGCTCACCGCCAGGACAGGGAACCACAGATACGCAGTATTTT; J gene: TRBJ2-3; clone size: once; D gene: TRBD1; V gene: TRBV18
CDR3 protein: CASSPPANYGYTF; CDR3 DNA: TGTGCCAGCTCCCCTCCAGCTAACTATGGCTACACCTTC; J gene: TRBJ1-2; clone size: .; D gene: .; V gene: TRBV28
CDR3 protein: CAISDHGRTNTGELFF; CDR3 DNA: TGTGCCATCAGTGACCATGGGAGGACGAACACCGGGGAGCTGTTTTTT; J gene: TRBJ2-2; clone size: .; D gene: .; V gene: TRBV10-3
CDR3 protein: CASSQDLSGKSDIQYF; CDR3 DNA: TGTGCCAGCAGCCAAGATCTGTCAGGGAAGTCGGACATTCAGTACTTC; J gene: TRBJ2-4; clone size: once; D gene: .; V gene: TRBV3-1/TRBV3-2
CDR3 protein: CASSLVTVSYEQYF; CDR3 DNA: TGCGCCAGCAGCTTGGTGACAGTTTCCTACGAGCAGTACTTC; J gene: TRBJ2-7; clone size: .; D gene: .; V gene: TRBV5-1
CDR3 protein: CASSPVLAGVEQYF; CDR3 DNA: TGTGCCAGCAGCCCGGTACTAGCGGGAGTGGAGCAGTACTTC; J gene: TRBJ2-7; clone size: few; D gene: TRBD2; V gene: TRBV7-9
CDR3 protein: CASSLTGTGAYKLFF; CDR3 DNA: TGTGCCAGCAGCCTAACCGGGACAGGGGCGTACAAACTGTTTTTT; J gene: TRBJ1-4; clone size: .; D gene: TRBD1; V gene: TRBV27
CDR3 protein: CASSSLGEQYF; CDR3 DNA: TGTGCCAGCAGCTCCCTAGGCGAGCAGTACTTC; J gene: TRBJ2-7; clone size: .; D gene: .; V gene: TRBV7-9
CDR3 protein: CASSSTGIENYGYTF; CDR3 DNA: TGTGCCAGCAGTTCCACAGGTATCGAGAACTATGGCTACACCTTC; J gene: TRBJ1-2; clone size: .; D gene: .; V gene: TRBV28
CDR3 protein: CASRDRGRTDTQYF; CDR3 DNA: TGTGCCAGCCGGGACAGGGGGCGTACAGATACGCAGTATTTT; J gene: TRBJ2-3; clone size: .; D gene: TRBD1; V gene: TRBV19
CDR3 protein: CASSVGQANYGYTF; CDR3 DNA: TGTGCCAGCAGCGTAGGCCAGGCAAACTATGGCTACACCTTC; J gene: TRBJ1-2; clone size: .; D gene: .; V gene: TRBV9
CDR3 protein: CASSNGVQSGANVLTF; CDR3 DNA: TGTGCCAGTAGTAACGGGGTTCAGTCTGGGGCCAACGTCCTGACTTTC; J gene: TRBJ2-6; clone size: .; D gene: .; V gene: TRBV19
CDR3 protein: CASSYMGQSSGNTIYF; CDR3 DNA: TGTGCCAGCAGTTATATGGGACAGAGCTCTGGAAACACCATATATTTT; J gene: TRBJ1-3; clone size: once; D gene: TRBD1; V gene: TRBV6-5
CDR3 protein: CASGQGDSLANTGELFF; CDR3 DNA: TGTGCTAGTGGGCAGGGGGACAGTCTCGCGAACACCGGGGAGCTGTTTTTT; J gene: TRBJ2-2; clone size: .; D gene: TRBD1; V gene: TRBV12-5
CDR3 protein: CASSLEQNTGELFF; CDR3 DNA: TGTGCCAGCAGTTTAGAACAGAACACCGGGGAGCTGTTTTTT; J gene: TRBJ2-2; clone size: once; D gene: .; V gene: TRBV27
CDR3 protein: CASSEDRGNYEQYF; CDR3 DNA: TGTGCCAGCTCCGAAGACAGGGGGAATTACGAGCAGTACTTC; J gene: TRBJ2-7; clone size: once; D gene: TRBD1; V gene: TRBV28
CDR3 protein: CASSIDGQYYGYTF; CDR3 DNA: TGTGCCAGTAGTATAGATGGACAGTACTATGGCTACACCTTC; J gene: TRBJ1-2; clone size: .; D gene: .; V gene: TRBV19
CDR3 protein: CASSRDLAGVGETQYF; CDR3 DNA: TGCGCCAGCAGCCGAGACCTAGCGGGGGTTGGGGAGACCCAGTACTTC; J gene: TRBJ2-5; clone size: .; D gene: TRBD2; V gene: TRBV4-1
CDR3 protein: CASSWPQGAGASRDTQYF; CDR3 DNA: TGTGCCAGCAGTTGGCCCCAAGGGGCGGGGGCCTCTAGAGATACGCAGTATTTT; J gene: TRBJ2-3; clone size: .; D gene: .; V gene: TRBV28
CDR3 protein: CASREHRDGSPLHF; CDR3 DNA: TGTGCCAGCAGAGAACACAGGGATGGGTCACCCCTCCACTTT; J gene: TRBJ1-6; clone size: once; D gene: .; V gene: TRBV2
CDR3 protein: CASSQYGGGNQPQHF; CDR3 DNA: TGTGCCAGCAGCCAATATGGGGGGGGCAATCAGCCCCAGCATTTT; J gene: TRBJ1-5; clone size: .; D gene: .; V gene: TRBV7-2
CDR3 protein: CASSLGLVAGAEQFF; CDR3 DNA: TGTGCCAGCAGCTTAGGTTTAGTAGCGGGAGCTGAGCAGTTCTTC; J gene: TRBJ2-1; clone size: .; D gene: TRBD2; V gene: TRBV11-3
CDR3 protein: CASSGSGTGGGKLFF; CDR3 DNA: TGTGCCAGCAGCGGATCCGGGACAGGGGGCGGAAAACTGTTTTTT; J gene: TRBJ1-4; clone size: .; D gene: TRBD1; V gene: TRBV7-6
CDR3 protein: CASSLAGGGTEAFF; CDR3 DNA: TGCGCCAGCAGCTTGGCAGGGGGTGGGACTGAAGCTTTCTTT; J gene: TRBJ1-1; clone size: .; D gene: TRBD1; V gene: TRBV5-1